Listed below are T cell receptor beta chains from one sample, sequenced in a study of T-cell memory formation after mild COVID-19. Via MiXCR, TCRdb re-called the 5' RACE reads, giving one row per CDR3 protein. The table shows approximately 350,000 distinct CDR3 sequences, with approximately 13% occurring only once. The sample taken for sequencing was PBMCs or a T cell subset sorted from them (not recorded which). The receptors originated from a man between 18 and 35 years old who had mild COVID-19 (a few samples of this study predate the infection). Cell type and time point are not known. The CDR3 runs from the conserved cysteine through the conserved F or W.

V	J	CDR3
TRBV12-3/TRBV12-4	TRBJ1-4	CASSASPGRPAELFF
TRBV10-3	TRBJ2-2	CAISESYTGELFF
TRBV10-3	TRBJ2-5	CAISESIGTGATYRTQYF
TRBV10-2	TRBJ1-1	CASRRGRGDTEAFF
TRBV3-1	TRBJ2-5	CASSHPGAREGTQYF
TRBV12-3/TRBV12-4	TRBJ2-3	CASTFQGADTQYF
TRBV3-2	TRBJ2-5	CASSQDHGVVEETQYF
TRBV7-3	TRBJ2-3	CASAAGGTDTQYF
TRBV6-2/TRBV6-3	TRBJ1-2	CASSYGGGDGYTF
TRBV6-6	TRBJ1-1	CASKTGMNTEAFF
TRBV12-3/TRBV12-4	TRBJ2-2	CASRVSGELFF
TRBV7-9	TRBJ1-6	CASSPGPPGNSPLHF
TRBV6-1	TRBJ2-6	CASSGLAGANVLTF
TRBV7-8	TRBJ2-5	CASSSGLAGGKETQYF
TRBV7-9	TRBJ2-7	CASSFNMDDSYEQYF
TRBV20-1	TRBJ1-2	CSARRDRGNYGYTF
TRBV5-4	TRBJ2-3	CASSPSREHSTDTQYF
TRBV4-2	TRBJ2-1	CASSQERGTSVYNEQFF
TRBV6-2/TRBV6-3	TRBJ2-1	CASSDTSYNEQFF
TRBV28	TRBJ1-2	CASSFRQEPYGYTF
TRBV7-8	TRBJ2-5	CASSFGRVRPQETQYF
TRBV20-1	TRBJ1-2	CSASLFGYTF
TRBV12-3/TRBV12-4	TRBJ1-3	CASGSSGNTIYF
TRBV19	TRBJ2-1	CASSIITGTYNEQFF
TRBV28	TRBJ1-2	CASSPLGTGGPSRGYTF
TRBV11-3	TRBJ2-6	CASSPGTGRSGANVLTF
TRBV7-2	TRBJ2-6	CASSLSISGPSGANVLTF